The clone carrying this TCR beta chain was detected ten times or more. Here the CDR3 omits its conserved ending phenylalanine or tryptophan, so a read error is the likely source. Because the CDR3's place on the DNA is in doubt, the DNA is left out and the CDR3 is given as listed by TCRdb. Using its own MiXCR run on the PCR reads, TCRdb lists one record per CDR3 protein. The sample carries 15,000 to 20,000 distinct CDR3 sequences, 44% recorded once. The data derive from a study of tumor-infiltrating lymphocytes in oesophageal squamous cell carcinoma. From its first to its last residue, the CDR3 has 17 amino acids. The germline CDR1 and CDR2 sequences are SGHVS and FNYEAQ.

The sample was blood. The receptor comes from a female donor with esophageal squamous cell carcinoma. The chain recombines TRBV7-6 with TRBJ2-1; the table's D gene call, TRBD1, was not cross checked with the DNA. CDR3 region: CASSFRGGTDYGYTFGS.